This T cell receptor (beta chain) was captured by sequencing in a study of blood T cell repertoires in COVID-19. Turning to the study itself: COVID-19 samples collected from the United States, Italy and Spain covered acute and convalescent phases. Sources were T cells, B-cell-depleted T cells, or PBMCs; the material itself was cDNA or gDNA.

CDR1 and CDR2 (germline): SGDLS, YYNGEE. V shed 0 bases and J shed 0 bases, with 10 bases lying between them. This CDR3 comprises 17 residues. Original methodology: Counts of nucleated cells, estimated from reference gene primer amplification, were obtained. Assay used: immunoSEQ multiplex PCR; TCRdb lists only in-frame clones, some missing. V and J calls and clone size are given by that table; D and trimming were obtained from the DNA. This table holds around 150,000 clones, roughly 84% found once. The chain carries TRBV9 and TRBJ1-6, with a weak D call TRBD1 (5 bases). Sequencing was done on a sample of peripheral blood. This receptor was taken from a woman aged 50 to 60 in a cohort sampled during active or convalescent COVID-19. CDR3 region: CASSVGTGGSYNSPLHF. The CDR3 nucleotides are TGTGCCAGCAGCGTAGGCACGGGGGGCTCCTATAATTCACCCCTCCACTTT. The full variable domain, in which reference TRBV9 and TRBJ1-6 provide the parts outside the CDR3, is DSGVTQTPKHLITATGQRVTLRCSPRSGDLSVYWYQQSLDQGLQFLIQYYNGEERAKGNILERFSAQQFPDLHSELNLSSLELGDSALYFCASSVGTGGSYNSPLHFGNGTRLTVT.